The clone carrying this T cell receptor beta chain appeared many times. The antigen is not known. These data are taken from a study of response to subunit inactivated influenza vaccine. Overall study results and limits: It was suggested by the authors that few new T cells are recruited by each seasonal influenza vaccination.

This CDR3 comprises 14 residues. From germline, CDR1 is LGHNA and CDR2 YNFKEQ. V was trimmed by 3 bases and J by 3 bases, leaving 11 bases between them. One entry per CDR3 protein, called by TCRdb with MiXCR from the RT-PCR reads. The repertoire holds around 320,000 distinct CDR3 sequences, 20% to 25% seen once, with 9% to 12% in the top ten. This receptor was taken from a man aged 45 to 70 who received an inactivated influenza vaccine. The material was PBMCs from blood, obtained about 20 months after vaccination. This chain joins TRBV4-2 and TRBJ1-2; a possible D gene is TRBD1 (5 bases). This CDR3 reads CASSQSLGDYGYTF. For the CDR3, the DNA is TGTGCCAGCAGCCAGTCTTTGGGGGACTATGGCTACACCTTC.